These 29 T cell receptor beta chains were sequenced from one sample in a study of CD8 T cells in Susac syndrome (dated by TCRdb to the late 2010s). The library was obtained by the immunoSEQ multiplex PCR assay. RNA was extracted with the RNeasy kit and roughly 0.45 to 1 ug was reverse transcribed using random hexamers. The public reads were reprocessed in TCRdb via fastp at Q25 and MiXCR, keeping in-frame beta chains. Each record represents a unique CDR3 protein, reported with the most common genes and DNA among its rows. This sample holds about 160,000 distinct CDR3 sequences; about 93% were observed only once. The top ten clonotypes cover 0.13% of the sample. Sequencing input: CD4+ T cells from PBMCs. Source of these receptors: a human donor in good health.

The chain employs TRBV7-2 and TRBJ1-4; the D is unclear. The germline gives CDR1 SGHTA, CDR2 FQGNSA. This CDR3 has 13 amino acids. V dropped 3 bases and J dropped 1 base, with 3 bases sitting between them. CDR3 sequence (DNA): TGTGCCAGCAGCTTTCAAACTAATGAAAAACTGTTTTTT. Protein sequence: CASSFQTNEKLFF.

The gene calls are TRBV7-2 and TRBJ2-3; the D gene is possibly TRBD2 (6 bases). V dropped 7 bases and J dropped 0 bases, with 17 bases sitting between them. Germline V gene lookup returns CDR1 SGHTA and CDR2 FQGNSA. CDR3 length: 16 residues. The CDR3 loop is CASTPTRITSTDTQYF. CDR3 bases: TGTGCCAGCACCCCGACTAGGATTACTAGCACAGATACGCAGTATTTT.

The chain has TRBV30 and TRBJ2-7; D not certain. The length of the CDR3 is 12 residues. With 3 bases removed from V and 3 bases from J, the gap between germline ends came to 9 bases. Germline V gene lookup returns CDR1 GTSNPN and CDR2 SVGIG (reference sequence). The CDR3: CAWSRTGYEQYF. The CDR3 coding sequence is TGTGCCTGGAGCCGCACGGGCTACGAGCAGTACTTC.

This chain links TRBV11-1 with TRBJ2-3; D gene unclear. The V and J ends lost 8 bases and 0 bases respectively, with 15 bases between them. CDR1 SGHAT and CDR2 FQDESV come from the germline V gene (reference sequence). This CDR3 is built from 15 residues. DNA for the CDR3: TGTGCCAGCGGTTCCTCGTCGGTGAGCACAGATACGCAGTATTTT. Translated, it gives CASGSSSVSTDTQYF. The whole variable domain, filled in from reference TRBV11-1 and TRBJ2-3, reads EAEVAQSPRYKITEKSQAVAFWCDPISGHATLYWYRQILGQGPELLVQFQDESVVDDSQLPKDRFSAERLKGVDSTLKIQPAELGDSAMYLCASGSSSVSTDTQYFGPGTRLTVL.

Only one count was recorded for this clonotype. V gene TRBV11-2 combines with J gene TRBJ2-7, with unresolved D. The CDR3 has 12 amino acids. Trimming pared 5 bases from V and 0 bases from J, leaving 5 bases between. The germline V gene encodes CDR1 SGHAT and CDR2 FQNNGV. The CDR3 bases are TGTGCCAGCAGCCGCCCCTCCTACGAGCAGTACTTC. It codes for CASSRPSYEQYF.

The V gene is TRBV29-1, the J gene TRBJ1-1; 7 bases map to TRBD1. The CDR3 consists of 14 residues. Trimming took 7 bases from V and 2 from J; bases not matched to a gene: 10. Germline CDR1 is SQVTM and CDR2 is ANQGSEA. The DNA of the CDR3 is TGCAGCGCCACAAGGGACAGCGCAAACACTGAAGCTTTCTTT. Its protein is CSATRDSANTEAFF.

V is TRBV11-2 and J is TRBJ2-5, with 14 positions matching TRBD2. In germline, CDR1 is SGHAT, CDR2 FQNNGV. The CDR3 runs 17 residues. V shed 5 bases and J 0 bases; nucleotides not matched to a gene: 5. CDR3 in amino acids: CASSAGTSGGHQETQYF. For the CDR3, the DNA is TGTGCCAGCAGCGCCGGGACTAGCGGGGGCCACCAAGAGACCCAGTACTTC. Based on the CDR3 plus reference TRBV11-2 and TRBJ2-5, the full variable domain is EAGVAQSPRYKIIEKRQSVAFWCNPISGHATLYWYQQILGQGPKLLIQFQNNGVVDDSQLPKDRFSAERLKGVDSTLKIQPAKLEDSAVYLCASSAGTSGGHQETQYFGPGTRLLVL.

The chain joins TRBV9 to TRBJ1-2; 8 positions agree with TRBD1. Germline V gene lookup returns CDR1 SGDLS and CDR2 YYNGEE. This CDR3 has 15 amino acids. Germline trimming cut 4 bases from V and 3 bases from J; bases unmatched to any gene: 8. The CDR3 nucleotides are TGTGCCAGCAGCCTCAACAGGGGGGGCTACTATGGCTACACCTTC. Protein: CASSLNRGGYYGYTF. Supplemented by reference TRBV9 and TRBJ1-2, the full variable domain reads DSGVTQTPKHLITATGQRVTLRCSPRSGDLSVYWYQQSLDQGLQFLIQYYNGEERAKGNILERFSAQQFPDLHSELNLSSLELGDSALYFCASSLNRGGYYGYTFGSGTRLTVV.

V usage is TRBV30 and J usage is TRBJ1-2, with TRBD1 as a possible D gene (5 bases). The CDR3 covers 11 residues. The V and J ends lost 8 bases and 6 bases respectively, with 13 bases between them. Germline V gives CDR1 GTSNPN, CDR2 SVGIG (reference sequence). This CDR3 is CAVGRDHGYTF. As DNA, the CDR3 is TGTGCCGTGGGCAGGGATCATGGCTACACCTTC.

The V call is TRBV29-1, the J call TRBJ2-3, with D perhaps matching TRBD2 (5 bases). CDR1 is SQVTM, CDR2 ANQGSEA, per germline. The CDR3 loop spans 17 amino acids. The V end lost 0 bases, the J end lost 0 bases, and 16 bases lay between the germline ends. This CDR3 reads CSVEDHGEIFSTDTQYF. DNA for the CDR3: TGCAGCGTTGAAGATCACGGGGAAATCTTTAGCACAGATACGCAGTATTTT.

The V and J genes are TRBV2 and TRBJ1-5, with 7 bases lining up with TRBD1. Per germline, CDR1 SNHLY and CDR2 FYNNEI. The V and J ends lost 8 bases and 8 bases, in that order; junction bases with no gene match: 9. This CDR3 contains 13 residues. The chain's CDR3 is CASVQGPREPQHF. In DNA, the CDR3 is TGTGCCAGCGTACAGGGGCCGAGGGAGCCCCAGCATTTT.

The chain is built from TRBV6-5 and TRBJ1-1; D remains ambiguous. Trimming stripped 8 bases from V and 6 bases from J, with 13 bases between. The germline CDR1 and CDR2 sequences are MNHEY and SVGAGI. This CDR3 comprises 12 residues. CDR3 amino acids: CASALLGSEAFF. The CDR3 coding sequence is TGTGCCAGCGCCCTTCTAGGGTCTGAAGCTTTCTTT.

The rearrangement uses TRBV29-1 and TRBJ2-7, with D possibly matching TRBD2 (6 bases). This CDR3 is built from 13 residues. Trimming pared 3 bases from V and 5 bases from J, leaving 14 bases between. The V gene's germline CDR1 is SQVTM and CDR2 ANQGSEA. The CDR3 sequence is CSVDEGGSDEQYF. CDR3 DNA: TGCAGCGTTGATGAGGGAGGTAGCGACGAGCAGTACTTC.

This clonotype was seen only once. The V gene is TRBV7-9, the J gene TRBJ1-6; possible D gene TRBD1, 5 bases. The CDR3 loop spans 14 amino acids. V shed 4 bases and J shed 10 bases, with 14 bases lying between them. Germline lookup yields CDR1 SEHNR and CDR2 FQNEAQ (reference sequence). The CDR3 loop is CASSSPGTASPLHF. Here the CDR3 DNA reads TGTGCCAGCAGCTCACCCGGGACGGCGTCACCCCTCCACTTT.

This chain connects TRBV13 to TRBJ2-5; TRBD2 is a possible D gene (6 bases). The CDR3 is 13 residues long. With 8 bases removed from V and 5 bases from J, the gap between germline ends came to 15 bases. Per the germline V gene, CDR1 is PRHDT and CDR2 is FYEKMQ (reference sequence). This CDR3 reads CASGSPGEETQYF. CDR3 nucleotide sequence: TGTGCCAGCGGAAGCCCGGGGGAGGAGACCCAGTACTTC.

The rearrangement joins TRBV7-6 to TRBJ1-1; TRBD1 aligns across 8 bases. CDR1 and CDR2 (germline): SGHVS, FNYEAQ. This CDR3 region has 14 residues. The J segment lost 6 bases and the V segment lost 5 bases, leaving 8 bases of the junction unmatched. The CDR3, as DNA: TGTGCCAGCAGCACCTGGACAGGGCGGCCTGAAGCTTTCTTT. This codes for CASSTWTGRPEAFF.

The gene calls are TRBV7-2 and TRBJ2-5; 13 bases are a match to TRBD2. The CDR3 contains 16 residues. Germline V gene data show CDR1 as SGHTA and CDR2 as FQGNSA. After removal of 5 bases from V and 5 bases from J, the junction contained 8 bases not matched to a gene. The CDR3 nucleotides read TGTGCCAGCAGCGCTCGGGGACTAGCGGGGATGGAGACCCAGTACTTC. Translating gives CASSARGLAGMETQYF.

The rearrangement joins TRBV5-1 to TRBJ2-1, with TRBD2 matching over 7 bases. The length of the CDR3 is 16 residues. The V and J ends lost 4 bases and 3 bases, in that order; junction bases with no gene match: 10. Germline assignment: CDR1 SGHRS and CDR2 YFSETQ. The CDR3 DNA reads TGCGCCAGCAGCCAACGTCCGGGGGGTAACTACAATGAGCAGTTCTTC. Translation gives CASSQRPGGNYNEQFF.

The V call is TRBV5-1, the J call TRBJ1-2, with D maybe TRBD1 (5 bases). Trimming stripped 0 bases from V and 4 bases from J, with 13 bases between. The germline V gene has CDR1 SGHRS and CDR2 YFSETQ. This CDR3 region has 15 residues. CDR3 coding DNA: TGCGCCAGCAGCTTGGGAGGTACAGGATTCTATGGCTACACCTTC. Translated: CASSLGGTGFYGYTF.

This chain connects TRBV29-1 to TRBJ2-6, with 10 bases that match TRBD1. Germline V gene data show CDR1 as SQVTM and CDR2 as ANQGSEA. J gave up 4 bases and V 7 bases, and 19 bases lay outside the gene matches. CDR3 length: 19 residues. CDR3: CSGFHRRDRGVVGANVLTF. For the CDR3, the DNA is TGCAGCGGCTTCCACCGGAGGGACAGGGGAGTCGTCGGGGCCAACGTCCTGACTTTC.

This chain connects TRBV29-1 to TRBJ1-1; D is possibly TRBD1 (6 bases). The V gene's germline CDR1 is SQVTM and CDR2 ANQGSEA. This CDR3 is 14 amino acids long. V was shortened by 8 bases and J by 0 bases, with 16 bases between the two germline ends. In DNA form, the CDR3 reads TGCAGCTTCTCGAGGGGGGGGCTGAACACTGAAGCTTTCTTT. The encoded protein is CSFSRGGLNTEAFF.

The genes are TRBV28 and TRBJ2-3; perhaps D is TRBD1 or TRBD2 (7 bases each). Per germline, CDR1 MDHEN and CDR2 SYDVKM. There are 15 residues in the CDR3. V was pared by 5 bases and J by 11 bases, with 23 bases between. CDR3: CASSQTGRGPLVQYF. CDR3 nucleotides: TGTGCCAGCAGTCAGACAGGGAGGGGGCCTTTGGTGCAGTATTTT.

The chain combines TRBV29-1 with TRBJ2-5; 12 bases agree with TRBD1. After removal of 5 bases from V and 1 base from J, the junction contained 5 bases not matched to a gene. The CDR3 extends over 15 amino acids. Per the germline V gene, CDR1 is SQVTM and CDR2 is ANQGSEA. The CDR3 DNA is TGCAGCGTTCCGGGACAGGGGGCCTTCCAAGAGACCCAGTACTTC. Its protein product is CSVPGQGAFQETQYF.

J is TRBJ2-3 and V is TRBV24-1; TRBD2 matches at 14 bases. Germline lookup yields CDR1 KGHDR and CDR2 SFDVKD. With 9 bases clipped from V and 4 bases from J, the junction kept 8 bases outside the gene matches. The CDR3 covers 16 residues. The CDR3 DNA reads as TGTGCCACCGGGACTAGCGGGGGCATCCACCCAGATACGCAGTATTTT. This sequence encodes CATGTSGGIHPDTQYF.

This clonotype was seen a single time. This chain joins TRBV18 and TRBJ2-5; D is ambiguous. V was pared by 4 bases and J by 5 bases, with 14 bases between. Germline values: CDR1 KGHSH, CDR2 LQKENI. The CDR3 sequence is 14 residues long. The CDR3 spells CASSRPSDRETQYF. The CDR3 DNA is TGTGCCAGCTCACGGCCGTCAGATAGGGAGACCCAGTACTTC.

This chain connects TRBV9 to TRBJ2-1, with D possibly being TRBD1 (5 bases). The CDR3 is 16 residues long. Trimming stripped 4 bases from V and 9 bases from J, with 23 bases between. Germline loops: CDR1 SGDLS, CDR2 YYNGEE. The CDR3 is CASSPRVSGWEGEQFF. In DNA form, the CDR3 reads TGTGCCAGCAGCCCTAGAGTCTCAGGGTGGGAAGGTGAGCAGTTCTTC.

The chain links TRBV29-1 to TRBJ2-7, with 8 nucleotides matching TRBD1. Germline lookup yields CDR1 SQVTM and CDR2 ANQGSEA. The V segment lost 6 bases and the J segment 4 bases; nucleotides outside the gene matches: 14. This CDR3 is 15 amino acids long. The CDR3 spells CSVRLPGQGKYEQYF. CDR3 in DNA: TGCAGCGTCCGCCTCCCCGGACAGGGAAAATACGAGCAGTACTTC.

This clonotype was found once. V is TRBV6-5 and J is TRBJ2-7; D remains unclear. Germline lookup yields CDR1 MNHEY and CDR2 SVGAGI. The V end lost 0 bases, the J end lost 3 bases, and 9 bases lay between the germline ends. This CDR3 comprises 14 residues. CDR3 bases: TGTGCCAGCAGTTACTCGAGCGCATACTACGAGCAGTACTTC. Amino acids: CASSYSSAYYEQYF.

The gene calls are TRBV5-4 and TRBJ2-1; 8 bases match TRBD2. CDR3 length: 15 residues. The germline CDR1 and CDR2 sequences are SGHNT and YYREEE (reference sequence). The trim removed 0 bases at V and 5 bases at J, leaving 4 bases unmatched. CDR3 nucleotide sequence: TGTGCCAGCAGCTTGGCCGGGGGGGCCAACAATGAGCAGTTCTTC. It specifies CASSLAGGANNEQFF. Using reference TRBV5-4 and TRBJ2-1 for the parts outside the CDR3, the full variable domain is ETGVTQSPTHLIKTRGQQVTLRCSSQSGHNTVSWYQQALGQGPQFIFQYYREEENGRGNFPPRFSGLQFPNYSSELNVNALELDDSALYLCASSLAGGANNEQFFGPGTRLTVL.